This T cell receptor beta chain was identified in a study of Tregs in tolerant kidney transplant recipients (dated by TCRdb to 2018 to 2020). With respect to the entire study: The transplants used related donors with nonmyeloablative bone marrow transplantation, and mixed chimerism in the human trials was transient. TCRbeta sequencing was used in the study to identify donor-specific regulatory T cells before combined kidney and bone marrow transplantation, and the identified cells were then tracked after transplant.

Per the publication, the time point label means: blood sample drawn before combined kidney and bone marrow transplant. Unstimulated Tregs (CD4+CD25+CD127-), CD4+ non-Tregs (CD4+CD25-), CD4 and CD8 cells were FACS-sorted from thawed PBMCs. Thawed PBMCs were rested overnight at 37 degrees C with about 200 IU/ml IL-2 before Treg sorting. The patients were a few recipients of combined kidney and bone marrow transplants from the ITN036ST trial, and samples were available only from these trial subjects. Healthy control blood was separated into PBMCs by Ficoll density gradient and cryopreserved, and patient PBMCs were collected both before and after transplant. The investigation overall reported the following: Although technical replication error seemed to be minimal, the question of biological reproducibility was not addressed directly. For some patients the PCR primers changed over time, which made it impossible to compare the samples from those patients at the nucleotide level. Donor-specific Treg expansion exceeded global Treg expansion in tolerant patients, suggesting antigen-driven rather than nonspecific expansion. Because the study included only a small number of patients, the results must be confirmed in larger populations and under other immunosuppression protocols. The most biologically relevant and donor-specific TCRbeta repertoire appeared to be identified by expanding Tregs with activated donor B cells.

Genomic DNA was extracted from sorted cells with the QIAGEN DNeasy Blood and Tissue Kit for TCRbeta CDR3 sequencing. High-throughput TCRbeta CDR3 sequencing was carried out commercially through immunoSEQ, with PCR amplification with bias correction and internal controls included. As for the authors' bioinformatics: Unique productive TCRbeta sequences were defined by CDR3 nucleotide sequence where primers matched, otherwise by CDR3 amino acid sequence with Vbeta and Jbeta genes. To correct for sorting error, sequences found in more than one sorted population at a frequency ratio of 2:1 or less were discarded, and the remaining shared sequences were assigned to the population with the higher frequency. Donor-reactive sequences were defined as at least 5-fold expanded in CFSE-low cells versus unstimulated cells, with frequency of at least 0.01% in CFSE-low cells. Repertoire divergence was quantified by Jensen-Shannon divergence calculated from the top 100 TCRbeta sequences ranked by frequency. For samples with multiple sequencing runs, sorting error was corrected in each run separately before the runs were combined. The table comes from immuneACCESS by way of TCRdb, which keeps in-frame sequences with V and J called. Part of the clones is missing from these tables; in studies checked, under half for an unresolved V gene and the rest for unknown reasons. The DNA gave D and trimming, while V, J and clone size come from that table. A total of over 50,000 clones appear in this sample, 80% to 90% of them only once. The ten most abundant clones make up roughly 2% of the sample.

Comment on this clone: It lacks a known antigen. No much larger clonotype is one base removed from it; base qualities were not supplied.

The TCR sequence derives from a human donor who received a combined kidney and bone marrow transplant. This specimen was Tregs from blood, taken before the transplant.

This receptor carries the CDR3 CASRVGTSSSYEQYF. DNA sequence: TGTGCCAGCAGAGTCGGAACTTCAAGCAGCTACGAGCAGTACTTC. The chain joins TRBV7-2 to TRBJ2-7; the D gene lacks a confident call. The CDR3 starts with the cysteine, ends with the phenylalanine, and has 15 residues. Just the 45-base CDR3 DNA is kept, in frame starting at base 1. V is reduced by 6 bases and J by 3 bases, leaving a spacing of 18 bases between them. The germline V gene specifies SGHTA as CDR1 and FQGNSA as CDR2.